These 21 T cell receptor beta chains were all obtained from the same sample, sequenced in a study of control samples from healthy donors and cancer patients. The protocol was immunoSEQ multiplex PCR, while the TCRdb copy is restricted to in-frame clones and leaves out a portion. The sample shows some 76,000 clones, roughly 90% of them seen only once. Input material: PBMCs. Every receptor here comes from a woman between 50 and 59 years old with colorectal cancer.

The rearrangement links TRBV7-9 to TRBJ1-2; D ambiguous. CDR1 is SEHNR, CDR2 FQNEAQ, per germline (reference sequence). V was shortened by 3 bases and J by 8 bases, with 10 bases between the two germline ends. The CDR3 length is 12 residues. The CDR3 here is CASSLSRNGYTF. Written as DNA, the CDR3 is TGTGCCAGCAGCTTGTCTAGGAACGGCTACACCTTC.

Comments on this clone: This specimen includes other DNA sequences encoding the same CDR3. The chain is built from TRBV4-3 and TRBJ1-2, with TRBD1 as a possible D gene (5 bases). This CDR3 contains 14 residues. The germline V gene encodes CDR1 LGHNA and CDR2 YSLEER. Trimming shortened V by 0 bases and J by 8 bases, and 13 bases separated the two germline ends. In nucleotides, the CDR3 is TGCGCCAGCAGCCAAGAGAGGGGTTGGGGGGGCTACACCTTC. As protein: CASSQERGWGGYTF.

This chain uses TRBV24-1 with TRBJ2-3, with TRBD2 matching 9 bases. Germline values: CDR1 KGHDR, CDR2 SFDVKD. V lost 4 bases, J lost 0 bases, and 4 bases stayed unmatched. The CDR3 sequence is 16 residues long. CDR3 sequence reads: CATSDGLARSTDTQYF. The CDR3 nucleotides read TGTGCCACCAGTGACGGACTAGCGAGAAGCACAGATACGCAGTATTTT.

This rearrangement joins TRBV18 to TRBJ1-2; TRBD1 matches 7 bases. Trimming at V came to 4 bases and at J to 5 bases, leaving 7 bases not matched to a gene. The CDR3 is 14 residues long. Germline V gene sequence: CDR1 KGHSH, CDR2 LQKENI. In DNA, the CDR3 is TGTGCCAGCTCACTTTTCCGGACAGGTTATGGCTACACCTTC. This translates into CASSLFRTGYGYTF.

CDR3 amino acids: CASSVRQDNQPQHF. CDR3 bases: TGTGCCAGCAGCGTACGACAGGATAATCAGCCCCAGCATTTT. The chain links TRBV4-2 to TRBJ1-5; the D gene is possibly TRBD1 (6 bases). Germline V gene data show CDR1 as LGHNA and CDR2 as YNFKEQ. The length of the CDR3 is 14 residues. With 5 bases removed from V and 4 bases from J, the gap between germline ends came to 12 bases.

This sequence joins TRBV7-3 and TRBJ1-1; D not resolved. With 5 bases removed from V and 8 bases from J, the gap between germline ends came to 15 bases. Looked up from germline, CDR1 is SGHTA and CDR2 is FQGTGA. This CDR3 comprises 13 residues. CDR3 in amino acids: CASSANGYSEAFF. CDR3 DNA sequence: TGTGCCAGCAGCGCCAATGGCTACAGCGAAGCTTTCTTT.

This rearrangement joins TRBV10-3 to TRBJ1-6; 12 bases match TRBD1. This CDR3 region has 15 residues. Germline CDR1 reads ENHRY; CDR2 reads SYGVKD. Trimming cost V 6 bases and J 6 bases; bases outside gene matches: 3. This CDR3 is CAIRGQGASNSPLHF. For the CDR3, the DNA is TGTGCCATCAGGGGACAGGGGGCGAGTAATTCACCCCTCCACTTT.

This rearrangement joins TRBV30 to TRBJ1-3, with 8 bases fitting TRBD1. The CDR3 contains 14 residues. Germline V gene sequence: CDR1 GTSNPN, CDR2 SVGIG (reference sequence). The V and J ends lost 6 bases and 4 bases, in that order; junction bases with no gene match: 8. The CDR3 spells CACLTGVGGNTIYF. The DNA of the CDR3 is TGTGCCTGCTTGACAGGGGTAGGGGGAAACACCATATATTTT. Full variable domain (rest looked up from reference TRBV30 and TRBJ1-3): SQTIHQWPATLVQPVGSPLSLECTVEGTSNPNLYWYRQAAGRGLQLLFYSVGIGQISSEVPQNLSASRPQDRQFILSSKKLLLSDSGFYLCACLTGVGGNTIYFGEGSWLTVV.

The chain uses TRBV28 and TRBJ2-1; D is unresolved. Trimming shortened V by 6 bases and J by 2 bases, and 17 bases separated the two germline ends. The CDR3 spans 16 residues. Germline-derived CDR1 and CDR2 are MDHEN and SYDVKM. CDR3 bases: TGTGCCAGCAGCCTCTCACTTCGGGTCACCTACAATGAGCAGTTCTTC. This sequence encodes CASSLSLRVTYNEQFF.

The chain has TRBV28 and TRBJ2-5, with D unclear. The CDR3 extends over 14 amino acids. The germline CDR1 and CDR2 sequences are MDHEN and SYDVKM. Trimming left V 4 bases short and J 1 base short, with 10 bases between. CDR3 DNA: TGTGCCAGCAGTTCTAGGACCGTCCAAGAGACCCAGTACTTC. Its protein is CASSSRTVQETQYF. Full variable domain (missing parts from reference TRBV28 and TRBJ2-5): DVKVTQSSRYLVKRTGEKVFLECVQDMDHENMFWYRQDPGLGLRLIYFSYDVKMKEKGDIPEGYSVSREKKERFSLILESASTNQTSMYLCASSSRTVQETQYFGPGTRLLVL.

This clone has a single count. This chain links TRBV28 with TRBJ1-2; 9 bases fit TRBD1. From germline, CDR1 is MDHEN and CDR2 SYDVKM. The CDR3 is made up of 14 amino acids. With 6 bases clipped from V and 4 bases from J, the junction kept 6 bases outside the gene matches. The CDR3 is CASRYPGQGYGYTF. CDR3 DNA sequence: TGTGCCAGCAGGTACCCGGGACAGGGCTATGGCTACACCTTC.

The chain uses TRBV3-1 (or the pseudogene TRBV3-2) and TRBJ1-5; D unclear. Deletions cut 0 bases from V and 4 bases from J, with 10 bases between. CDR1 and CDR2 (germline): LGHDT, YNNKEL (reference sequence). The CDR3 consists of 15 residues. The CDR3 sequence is CASSQDSGSNQPQHF. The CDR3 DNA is TGTGCCAGCAGCCAAGATTCGGGGTCGAATCAGCCCCAGCATTTT.

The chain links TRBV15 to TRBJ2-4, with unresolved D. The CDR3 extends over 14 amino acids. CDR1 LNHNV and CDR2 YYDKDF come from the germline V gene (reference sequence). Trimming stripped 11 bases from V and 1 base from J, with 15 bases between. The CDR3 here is CAPGRISAKNIQYF. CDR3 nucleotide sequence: TGTGCCCCAGGACGGATAAGCGCCAAAAACATTCAGTACTTC.

The CDR3 region is CASSLGTGTEGTEAFF. DNA of the CDR3: TGTGCCAGCAGCTTAGGTACAGGTACGGAGGGGACTGAAGCTTTCTTT. The V and J genes are TRBV11-3 and TRBJ1-1; weak D call: TRBD1 (5 bases). The CDR3 loop spans 16 amino acids. Germline loops: CDR1 SGHNT, CDR2 YENEEA. V was clipped by 1 base and J by 5 bases, with 17 bases between them.

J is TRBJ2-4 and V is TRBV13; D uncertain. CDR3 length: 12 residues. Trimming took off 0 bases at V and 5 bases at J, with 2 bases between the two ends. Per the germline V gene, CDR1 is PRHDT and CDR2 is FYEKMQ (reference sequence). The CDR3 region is CASSLGQNIQYF. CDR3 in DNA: TGTGCCAGCAGCTTAGGCCAAAACATTCAGTACTTC.

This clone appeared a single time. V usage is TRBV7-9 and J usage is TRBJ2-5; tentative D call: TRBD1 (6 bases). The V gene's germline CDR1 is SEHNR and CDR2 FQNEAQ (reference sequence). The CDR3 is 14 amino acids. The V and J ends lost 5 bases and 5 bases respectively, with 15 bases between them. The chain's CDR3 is CASSPPQGRETQYF. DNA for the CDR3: TGTGCCAGCAGCCCACCACAGGGTCGGGAGACCCAGTACTTC.

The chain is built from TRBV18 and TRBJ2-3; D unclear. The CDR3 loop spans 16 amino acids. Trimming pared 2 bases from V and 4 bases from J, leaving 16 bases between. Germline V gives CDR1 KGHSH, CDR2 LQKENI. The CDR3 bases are TGTGCCAGCTCACCAATGACGTCAAGGGAATCAGATACGCAGTATTTT. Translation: CASSPMTSRESDTQYF.

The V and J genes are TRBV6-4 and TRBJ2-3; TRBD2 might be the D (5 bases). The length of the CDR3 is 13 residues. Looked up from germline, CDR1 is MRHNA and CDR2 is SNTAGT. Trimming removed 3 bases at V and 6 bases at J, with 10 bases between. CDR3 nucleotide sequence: TGTGCCAGCAGTGAAGCGGACGCCGATACGCAGTATTTT. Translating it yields CASSEADADTQYF.

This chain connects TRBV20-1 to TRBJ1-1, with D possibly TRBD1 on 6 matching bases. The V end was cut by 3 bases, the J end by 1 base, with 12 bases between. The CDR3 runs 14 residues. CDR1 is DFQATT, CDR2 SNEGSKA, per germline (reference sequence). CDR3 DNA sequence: TGCAGTGCTAGTCAGGGGCTGCGGAACACTGAAGCTTTCTTT. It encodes CSASQGLRNTEAFF.

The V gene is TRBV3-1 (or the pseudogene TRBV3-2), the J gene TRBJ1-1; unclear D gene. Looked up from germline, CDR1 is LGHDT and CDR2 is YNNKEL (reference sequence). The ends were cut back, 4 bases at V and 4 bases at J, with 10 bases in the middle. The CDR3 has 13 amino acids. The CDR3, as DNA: TGTGCCAGCAGCCCCGTCTCTTTCACTGAAGCTTTCTTT. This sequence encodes CASSPVSFTEAFF.

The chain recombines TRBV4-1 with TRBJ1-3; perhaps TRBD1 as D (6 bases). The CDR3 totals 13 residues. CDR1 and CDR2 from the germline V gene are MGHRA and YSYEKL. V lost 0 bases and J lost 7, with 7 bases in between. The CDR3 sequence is CASSQETGNTIYF. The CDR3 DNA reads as TGCGCCAGCAGCCAAGAAACAGGGAACACCATATATTTT.